This TCR beta chain was recorded in a study of T-cell memory formation after mild COVID-19 (dated by TCRdb to the early 2020s). About the full investigation: Most TCR sequence clusters were specific to one of the two donors. The cohort comprised two young, previously healthy adult volunteers, one female and one male. Longitudinal TCRalpha and TCRbeta repertoire sequencing tracked T-cell clones expanding and contracting after mild COVID-19 in two donors. General conclusions and limits of the study: Contracting CD4+ clones were found mainly in CM and EM memory subsets, while CD8+ clones were enriched in EMRA. Clones that contracted from day 15 to 85 showed balanced CD4/CD8 phenotypes, whereas a second wave of clones that expanded from day 15 to 37 leaned towards CD4+. Only a couple of mild cases were covered by the study, and larger cohorts that include severe cases with pre-infection samples were considered necessary. Some responding clones were detected in pre-infection memory, which suggested that pre-existing cross-reactive memory T cells had joined the SARS-CoV-2 response. Whether the second-wave clones peaking on day 37 were SARS-CoV-2 specific was not confirmed.

Per the germline V gene (reference sequence), DFQATT is the CDR1 and SNEGSKA is the CDR2. The CDR3 runs 12 amino acids, cysteine and phenylalanine included. Of all the DNA, just the CDR3 is kept, 36 bases in frame from base 1. To note about this clonotype: Its target antigen remains unknown. It has no much larger one-base neighbor in the sample; base qualities were not kept.

The sequencer was an Illumina NovaSeq 6000. cDNA libraries for TCRalpha and TCRbeta were prepared by 5'RACE using constant-segment primers, with sample barcodes and unique molecular identifiers added. Trizol reagent was used to extract RNA from every sample. Amplification of the libraries took two PCR steps, and the second step added a second sample barcode plus Illumina TruSeq adapters. The libraries were sequenced on an Illumina NovaSeq using 2 x 150 bp paired-end reads. For the original study's pipeline: Reads were demultiplexed and collapsed into UMI-guided consensus sequences with migec v1.2.7. With mixcr v2.1.11, UMI consensuses were aligned to TRA and TRB V and J templates and assembled into clonotypes. Clonotypes were classified as expanded or contracted when called significant by both edgeR and NoisET, with noise models trained on biological replicates. For edgeR calls, the cutoffs were a false discovery rate-adjusted p below 0.01 and a log2 fold-change threshold of 1. As an exploratory analysis of dynamics, max-normalized trajectories of the 1000 most abundant clonotypes were examined with PCA combined with hierarchical clustering. Each responding clone was given a CD4 or CD8 phenotype based on the CD4+ and CD8+ repertoires, which had been sequenced separately. Clones were called with MiXCR by TCRdb after fastp trimmed the public reads at Q25, and only in-frame beta chains were retained. Rows are unified per CDR3 protein, each entry keeping the most common DNA and genes. TCRdb's processing, not the authors', yielded these V and J calls. The sample table contains about 340,000 distinct CDR3 sequences; only one count was recorded for around a fifth of them. The ten largest clones take up around 20% of the sample.

Ficoll-Paque density gradient centrifugation was the method used to isolate PBMCs. The rearranged chain carries TRBV20-1 and TRBJ1-1; a tentative D match to TRBD1 spans 5 bases. Material for sequencing was PBMCs or a T cell subset sorted from them (not recorded which). The sequence was obtained from a man aged 18 to 29 who had mild COVID-19 (a few samples of this study predate the infection). The sample titles of this study are shuffled in the database, so cell type and time point are left out; the donor was told from shared clones. The nucleotide sequence is given as TGCAGCGCTGGGACGGCGAACACTGAAGCTTTCTTT. It translates as CSAGTANTEAFF.